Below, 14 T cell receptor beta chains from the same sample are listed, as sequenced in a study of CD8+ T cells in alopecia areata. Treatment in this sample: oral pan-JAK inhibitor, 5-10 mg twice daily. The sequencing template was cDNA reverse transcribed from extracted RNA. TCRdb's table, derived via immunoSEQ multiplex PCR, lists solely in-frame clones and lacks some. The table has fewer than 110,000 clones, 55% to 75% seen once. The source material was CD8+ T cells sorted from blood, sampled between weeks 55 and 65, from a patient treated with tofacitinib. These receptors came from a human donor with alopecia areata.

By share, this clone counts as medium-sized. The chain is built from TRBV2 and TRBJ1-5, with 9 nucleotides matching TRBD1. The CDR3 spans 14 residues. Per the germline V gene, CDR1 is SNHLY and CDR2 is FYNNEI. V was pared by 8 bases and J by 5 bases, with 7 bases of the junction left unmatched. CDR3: CASAGQGLYQPQHF. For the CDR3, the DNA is TGTGCCAGCGCGGGACAGGGTTTGTATCAGCCCCAGCATTTT.

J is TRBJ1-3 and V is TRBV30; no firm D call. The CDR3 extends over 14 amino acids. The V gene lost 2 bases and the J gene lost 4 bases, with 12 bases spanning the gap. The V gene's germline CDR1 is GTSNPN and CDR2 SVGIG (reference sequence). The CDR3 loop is CAWSPRLGGNTIYF. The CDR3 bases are TGTGCCTGGAGTCCCCGGCTAGGAGGAAACACCATATATTTT.

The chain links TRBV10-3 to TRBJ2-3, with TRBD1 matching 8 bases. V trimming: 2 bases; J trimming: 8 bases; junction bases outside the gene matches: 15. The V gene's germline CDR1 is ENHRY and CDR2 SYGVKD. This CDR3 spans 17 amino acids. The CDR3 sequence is CAISEGPSGQGRITQYF. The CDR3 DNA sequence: TGTGCCATCAGTGAGGGACCTTCAGGACAGGGAAGGATTACGCAGTATTTT.

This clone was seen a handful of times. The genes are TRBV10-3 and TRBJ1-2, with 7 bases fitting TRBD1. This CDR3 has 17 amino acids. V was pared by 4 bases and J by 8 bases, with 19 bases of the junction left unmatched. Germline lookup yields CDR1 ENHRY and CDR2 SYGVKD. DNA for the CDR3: TGTGCCATCAGTGCACTGTCTGGGGACAGTGCCAATTGGGGCTACACCTTC. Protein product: CAISALSGDSANWGYTF.

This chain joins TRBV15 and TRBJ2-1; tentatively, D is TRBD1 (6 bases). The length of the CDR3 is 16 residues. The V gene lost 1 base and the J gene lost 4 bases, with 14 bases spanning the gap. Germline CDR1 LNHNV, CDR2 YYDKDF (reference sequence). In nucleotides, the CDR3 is TGTGCCACCAGCAGAGGGGGGCTAGCTGGATACAATGAGCAGTTCTTC. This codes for CATSRGGLAGYNEQFF.

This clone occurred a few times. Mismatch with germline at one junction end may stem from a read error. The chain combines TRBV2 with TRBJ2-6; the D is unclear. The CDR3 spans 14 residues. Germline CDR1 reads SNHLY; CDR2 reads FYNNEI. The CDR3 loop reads CASREGSGANVLTF. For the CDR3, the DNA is TGTGCCAGCAGGGAAGGATCTGGGGCCAACGTCCTGACTTTC.

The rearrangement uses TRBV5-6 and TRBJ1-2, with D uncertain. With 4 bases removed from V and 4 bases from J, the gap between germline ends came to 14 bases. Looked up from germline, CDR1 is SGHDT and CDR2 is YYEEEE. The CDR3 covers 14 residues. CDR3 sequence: CASSPGQQSYGYTF. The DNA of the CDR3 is TGTGCCAGCAGCCCGGGCCAACAAAGCTATGGCTACACCTTC.

CDR3 in amino acids: CASSLRERQDLNSPLHF. The CDR3 bases are TGCGCCAGCAGCTTGAGAGAGAGACAGGATCTGAATTCACCCCTCCACTTT. This rearrangement joins TRBV5-1 to TRBJ1-6, with D possibly TRBD1 on 6 matching bases. CDR1 is SGHRS and CDR2 is YFSETQ in the germline V gene. This CDR3 spans 17 amino acids. V was pared by 1 base and J by 7 bases, with 18 bases between.

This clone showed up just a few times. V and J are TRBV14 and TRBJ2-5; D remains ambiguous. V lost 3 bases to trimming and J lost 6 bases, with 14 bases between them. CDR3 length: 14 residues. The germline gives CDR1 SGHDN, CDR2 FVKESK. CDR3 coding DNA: TGTGCCAGCAGCCATCGTGGGCAGCCGAAGACCCAGTACTTC. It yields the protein CASSHRGQPKTQYF.

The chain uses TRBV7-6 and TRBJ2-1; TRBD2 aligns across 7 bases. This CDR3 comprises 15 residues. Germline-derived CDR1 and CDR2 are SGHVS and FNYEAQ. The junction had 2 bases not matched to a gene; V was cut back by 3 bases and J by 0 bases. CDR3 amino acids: CASSFRGGSYNEQFF. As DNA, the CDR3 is TGTGCCAGCAGCTTCCGCGGGGGCTCCTACAATGAGCAGTTCTTC.

The chain's CDR3 is CASSPGAANQPQHF. CDR3 in DNA: TGTGCCAGCAGCCCCGGCGCGGCAAATCAGCCCCAGCATTTT. This chain joins TRBV7-6 and TRBJ1-5; D gene ambiguous. V was trimmed by 5 bases and J by 4 bases, leaving 12 bases between them. This CDR3 contains 14 residues. Germline CDR1 and CDR2: SGHVS and FNYEAQ.

For the CDR3, the DNA is TGTGCCAGCAGCAGGACAGGGTCTGCAACAGATACGCAGTATTTT. It encodes CASSRTGSATDTQYF. The genes are TRBV5-6 and TRBJ2-3, with 8 bases lining up with TRBD1. CDR1 SGHDT and CDR2 YYEEEE come from the germline V gene. This CDR3 is 15 amino acids long. The V gene end was trimmed by 4 bases and the J gene end by 3 bases; junction bases not matched to a gene: 7.

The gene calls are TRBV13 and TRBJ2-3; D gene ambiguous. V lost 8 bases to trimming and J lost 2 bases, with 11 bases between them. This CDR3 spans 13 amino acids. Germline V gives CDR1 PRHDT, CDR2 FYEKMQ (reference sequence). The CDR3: CASLEYSTDTQYF. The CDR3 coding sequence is TGTGCCAGCCTAGAGTACTCCACAGATACGCAGTATTTT.

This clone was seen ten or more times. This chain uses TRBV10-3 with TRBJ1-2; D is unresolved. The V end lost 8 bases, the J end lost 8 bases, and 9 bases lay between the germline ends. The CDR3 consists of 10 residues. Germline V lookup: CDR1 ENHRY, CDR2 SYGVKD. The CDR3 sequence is CAIYSGGYTF. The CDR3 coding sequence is TGTGCCATCTACAGTGGCGGCTACACCTTC.